The clone carrying this T cell receptor (beta chain) occurred once. This sample is part of a study of identical twins. CDR3 length: 13 amino acids. V lost 1 base, J lost 2 bases, and 9 bases lay in between. Germline V CDR1 and CDR2: GTSNPN, SVGIG (reference sequence). From the 5' RACE reads, TCRdb called clonotypes with MiXCR, one entry per CDR3 protein. The repertoire holds roughly 1,500,000 distinct CDR3 sequences, with around 29% as singletons. All donors comprised healthy Caucasians. This TCR was sampled from a newborn girl in good health. The specimen sequenced was cord blood. V usage is TRBV30 and J usage is TRBJ2-7, with D unclear. The DNA of the CDR3 is TGTGCCTGGAGTGGAGACACCCCCTACGAGCAGTACTTC. Residues: CAWSGDTPYEQYF.